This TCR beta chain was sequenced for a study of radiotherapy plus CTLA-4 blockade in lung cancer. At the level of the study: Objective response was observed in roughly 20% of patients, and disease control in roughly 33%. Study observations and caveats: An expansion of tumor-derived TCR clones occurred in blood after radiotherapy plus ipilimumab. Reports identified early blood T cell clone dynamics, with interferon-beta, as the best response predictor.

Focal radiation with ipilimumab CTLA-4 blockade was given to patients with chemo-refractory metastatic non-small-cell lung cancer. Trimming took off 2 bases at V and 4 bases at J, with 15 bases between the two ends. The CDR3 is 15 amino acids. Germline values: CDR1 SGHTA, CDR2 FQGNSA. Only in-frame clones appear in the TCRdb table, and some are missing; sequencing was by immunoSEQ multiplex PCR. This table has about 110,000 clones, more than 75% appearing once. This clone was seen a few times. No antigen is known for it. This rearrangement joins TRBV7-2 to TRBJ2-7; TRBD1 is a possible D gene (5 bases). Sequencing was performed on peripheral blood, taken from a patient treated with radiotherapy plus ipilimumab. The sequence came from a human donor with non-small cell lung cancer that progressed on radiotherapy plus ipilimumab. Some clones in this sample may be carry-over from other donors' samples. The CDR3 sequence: CASSLNGQGLYEQYF. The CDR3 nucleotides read TGTGCCAGCAGCTTAAACGGACAAGGCTTATACGAGCAGTACTTC. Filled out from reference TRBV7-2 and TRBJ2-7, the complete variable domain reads GAGVSQSPSNKVTEKGKDVELRCDPISGHTALYWYRQSLGQGLEFLIYFQGNSAPDKSGLPSDRFSAERTGGSVSTLTIQRTQQEDSAVYLCASSLNGQGLYEQYFGPGTRLTVT.